Below, 17 T cell receptor beta chains from the same sample are listed, as sequenced in a study of post-analysis software for immune sequencing data. Findings and limits, study-wide: Compared with controls, patients had more of 4 or 5 TRBV segments, including TRBV5-6, TRBV5-1 and TRBV20-1.

Their specific antigens are unknown. Carried by the TCR beta cDNA libraries were unique molecular identifiers. From the PCR reads, TCRdb called clonotypes with MiXCR, one entry per CDR3 protein. The sample comprises hundreds of thousands of distinct CDR3 sequences, 55% to 60% of which are singletons, and 11% rests with the top ten. The sample comprised blood. The receptors here all came from a girl aged 2 to 10 with multiple sclerosis.

This clonotype was counted between two and nine times. This sequence joins TRBV10-3 and TRBJ2-7, with D possibly being TRBD1 (6 bases). CDR1 and CDR2 from the germline V gene are ENHRY and SYGVKD. There are 13 residues in the CDR3. The V and J ends lost 7 bases and 5 bases respectively, with 15 bases between them. The chain's CDR3 is CAITEQGIDEQYF. The CDR3 DNA is TGTGCCATCACAGAACAGGGAATCGACGAGCAGTACTTC.

The gene calls are TRBV3-1 and TRBJ2-3; 7 bases fit TRBD1. The trim removed 0 bases at V and 2 bases at J, leaving 5 bases unmatched. Looked up from germline, CDR1 is LGHDT and CDR2 is YNNKEL (reference sequence). This CDR3 comprises 16 residues. The CDR3 region is CASSQEPGQLTDTQYF. CDR3 coding DNA: TGTGCCAGCAGCCAAGAACCGGGACAGCTCACAGATACGCAGTATTTT.

This clonotype was detected only once. V usage is TRBV5-5 and J usage is TRBJ2-1, with 11 positions matching TRBD1. Germline V CDR1 and CDR2: SGHKS, YYEKEE (reference sequence). This CDR3 is built from 14 residues. J lost 14 bases, V lost 4 bases, and 11 bases had no gene match. The CDR3 DNA sequence: TGTGCCAGCAGCCTGGGACAGGGGGGTCCTTGGAAGTTCTTC. This translates into CASSLGQGGPWKFF. Full variable domain (outside the CDR3, taken from reference TRBV5-5 and TRBJ2-1): DAGVTQSPTHLIKTRGQQVTLRCSPISGHKSVSWYQQVLGQGPQFIFQYYEKEERGRGNFPDRFSARQFPNYSSELNVNALLLGDSALYLCASSLGQGGPWKFFGPGTRLTVL.

This clonotype was seen at least ten times. The chain combines TRBV12-3 or TRBV12-4 with TRBJ2-3; D gene unclear. The CDR3 contains 10 residues. V was shortened by 8 bases and J by 4 bases, with 4 bases between the two germline ends. The CDR3 region is CASGADTQYF. The CDR3 region has the DNA TGTGCCAGCGGGGCAGATACGCAGTATTTT.

The genes are TRBV29-1 and TRBJ2-5; 7 positions agree with TRBD1. Germline lookup yields CDR1 SQVTM and CDR2 ANQGSEA. The trim removed 5 bases at V and 2 bases at J, leaving 5 bases unmatched. CDR3 length equals 13 residues. CDR3 sequence: CSVSDRAQETQYF. The CDR3, as DNA: TGCAGCGTTTCCGACAGGGCACAAGAGACCCAGTACTTC.

This clonotype was found once. The chain uses TRBV6-6 and TRBJ2-7; perhaps TRBD1 as D (6 bases). The V and J ends lost 7 bases and 2 bases respectively, with 15 bases between them. The length of the CDR3 is 14 residues. Per the germline V gene, CDR1 is MNHNY and CDR2 is SVGAGI (reference sequence). The CDR3 DNA sequence: TGTGCCAGCATCTTGGGCAGGGGAGCCTACGAGCAGTACTTC. Amino acids: CASILGRGAYEQYF.

The J gene is TRBJ2-4, the V gene TRBV12-3 or TRBV12-4; 9 bases agree with TRBD1. Losses at the gene ends were 6 bases for V and 7 bases for J; bases not matched to a gene: 7. The CDR3 extends over 14 amino acids. CDR3 region: CASSRGQGQNIQYF. CDR3 nucleotides: TGTGCCAGCAGCCGGGGACAGGGACAGAACATTCAGTACTTC.

This chain links TRBV20-1 with TRBJ2-1; D is possibly TRBD2 (5 bases). This CDR3 has 10 amino acids. V lost 7 bases to trimming and J lost 4 bases, with 5 bases between them. Germline CDR1 DFQATT, CDR2 SNEGSKA (reference sequence). The CDR3: CSGTYNEQFF. The DNA of the CDR3 is TGCAGTGGGACTTACAATGAGCAGTTCTTC.

The chain carries TRBV3-1 and TRBJ1-2; 12 positions agree with TRBD1. Germline assignment: CDR1 LGHDT and CDR2 YNNKEL (reference sequence). V was clipped by 5 bases and J by 6 bases; unmatched bases: 13. The CDR3 is made up of 17 amino acids. Here the CDR3 reads CASSSPGQGAGGHGYTF. CDR3 nucleotides: TGTGCCAGCAGCTCCCCGGGACAGGGGGCTGGCGGGCATGGCTACACCTTC.

V gene TRBV20-1 combines with J gene TRBJ2-7, with 9 bases matching TRBD2. Trimming took 6 bases from V and 3 from J; bases not matched to a gene: 9. The CDR3 is made up of 14 amino acids. The germline V gene has CDR1 DFQATT and CDR2 SNEGSKA (reference sequence). CDR3 coding DNA: TGCAGTGCGGGAGGCGCTAGCGGGATCTACGAGCAGTACTTC. It codes for CSAGGASGIYEQYF.

This chain joins TRBV2 and TRBJ2-5; 10 bases align to TRBD1. The germline CDR1 and CDR2 sequences are SNHLY and FYNNEI. The V and J ends lost 0 bases and 5 bases, in that order; junction bases with no gene match: 9. This CDR3 comprises 17 residues. The CDR3 spells CASSEASGQGIWETQYF. CDR3 sequence (DNA): TGTGCCAGCAGTGAAGCTTCGGGACAGGGGATTTGGGAGACCCAGTACTTC.

J is TRBJ1-1 and V is TRBV10-3, with 9 bases aligning to TRBD1. J lost 0 bases, V lost 6 bases, and 2 bases had no gene match. The CDR3 covers 14 residues. Per the germline V gene, CDR1 is ENHRY and CDR2 is SYGVKD. The DNA for the CDR3 is TGTGCCATCAGGGGACAGGGCTTGAACACTGAAGCTTTCTTT. This codes for CAIRGQGLNTEAFF.

V is TRBV7-2 and J is TRBJ1-1; 8 bases are a match to TRBD1. V dropped 7 bases and J dropped 7; count of bases not matched to a gene: 5. The germline CDR1 and CDR2 sequences are SGHTA and FQGNSA. There are 12 residues in the CDR3. The CDR3 loop is CASNLDRGEAFF. DNA of the CDR3: TGTGCCAGCAACCTCGACAGGGGTGAAGCTTTCTTT. Full variable domain (rest looked up from reference TRBV7-2 and TRBJ1-1): GAGVSQSPSNKVTEKGKDVELRCDPISGHTALYWYRQSLGQGLEFLIYFQGNSAPDKSGLPSDRFSAERTGGSVSTLTIQRTQQEDSAVYLCASNLDRGEAFFGQGTRLTVV.

Worth noting for this clonotype: A read error may account for a junction end that differs from germline. The genes are TRBV12-3 or TRBV12-4 and TRBJ2-3, with 8 bases aligning to TRBD1. The CDR3 runs 15 residues. The CDR3: CASSSTGGRGDTEYF. The CDR3 DNA is TGTGCCAGCAGTTCTACAGGGGGGCGTGGAGATACGGAGTATTTT.

The genes are TRBV27 and TRBJ2-3; 7 positions match TRBD1. The trim removed 4 bases at V and 0 bases at J, leaving 7 bases unmatched. This CDR3 is 16 amino acids long. The germline V gene encodes CDR1 MNHEY and CDR2 SMNVEV (reference sequence). The CDR3 is CASSWGQPASTDTQYF. CDR3 DNA sequence: TGTGCCAGCAGTTGGGGACAGCCCGCAAGCACAGATACGCAGTATTTT.

There are a few counts of this clonotype. The rearrangement links TRBV5-5 to TRBJ2-1, with 9 bases matching TRBD2. The junction had 9 bases not matched to a gene; V was cut back by 3 bases and J by 5 bases. The CDR3 runs to 16 residues. Germline V lookup: CDR1 SGHKS, CDR2 YYEKEE (reference sequence). CDR3 nucleotides: TGTGCCAGCAGCTATTCCGGGACTAGCCTAAACAATGAGCAGTTCTTC. It translates to CASSYSGTSLNNEQFF.

V and J are TRBV25-1 and TRBJ1-1, with a possible D match to TRBD1 (6 bases). With 4 bases removed from V and 4 bases from J, the gap between germline ends came to 13 bases. Germline CDR1 and CDR2: MGHDK and SYGVNS. CDR3 length equals 14 residues. The CDR3 nucleotides are TGTGCCAGCAGTGGCGGGGGCAGTGGCACTGAAGCTTTCTTT. Protein sequence: CASSGGGSGTEAFF.